These T cell receptor beta chains were read from a single sample in a study of T cells in Graves' hyperthyroidism and ophthalmopathy. Each CDR3 protein gets one entry after TCRdb re-called the multiplex PCR reads with MiXCR. The sample includes some 580,000 distinct CDR3 sequences, about a sixth of them seen just once. The specimen was blood. The receptor set was obtained from a woman in her 40s with Graves' ophthalmopathy. CDR3s leave out the opening cysteine and the closing phenylalanine or tryptophan. Clone size is shown for a subset of rows, as once, few, many or a class of expanded clone.

v_call clone_size cdr3_aa
TRBV6-2/TRBV6-3 once ASSYSLTAVNYGYT
TRBV13 NA AGSLAEVGVYEQY
TRBV30 many ACRHNEQF
TRBV20-1 many SARDMTSGTPYEQY
TRBV6-2/TRBV6-3 NA ASSQGRGSGANVLT
TRBV27 many ASSLSWGTASSYGYT
TRBV10-3 many AISESVGAGLGNQPQH
TRBV6-2/TRBV6-3 many ASSGLAGGREQF
TRBV7-2 many ASRPTSGGVNEQF
TRBV6-1 few ASRGRDITYNEQF
TRBV5-1 many ASSGQTSGIGGELF
TRBV11-2 many ASSLVKRAF
TRBV4-1 few ASSRQGLTSDEQF
TRBV28 NA ASSLPAGTQY
TRBV6-5 NA ASSYSAGSSYEQY
TRBV3-1 many ASSQGRGGSEQY
TRBV11-2 NA ASTVRGGAGVVDTQY
TRBV5-1 many ASSFTVRANEQF
TRBV27 many ASSKTGYEQY
TRBV12-3/TRBV12-4 NA ASSPLAGEQF
TRBV30 NA AWSRGGLTEAF
TRBV7-9 few ASSWDSNQPQH
TRBV20-1 few SARARRVGSADDQPQH
TRBV29-1 NA SSLGGQGAREEQF